The clone carrying this T cell receptor (beta chain) was detected only a few times. The antigen is undetermined. Clones were read by immunoSEQ multiplex PCR, and TCRdb kept only the in-frame ones, dropping some. This table holds fewer than 15,000 clones, 69% found once. The CDR3 has 15 amino acids. V shed 3 bases and J shed 0 bases, with 6 bases lying between them. Germline V gene lookup returns CDR1 LNHDA and CDR2 SQIVND (reference sequence). The record originates from a study of memory B cells and T cells in multiple sclerosis. Study results and caveats: Clone-set sizes differed between compartments, so shared clonotype counts needed normalization.

This chain joins TRBV19 and TRBJ1-6; D is undetermined. Sequenced material: memory (CD45RO+) CD4+ T cells from blood. The clonotype comes from a human donor with multiple sclerosis. DNA of the CDR3: TGTGCCAGTAGTATGGTTAGCTCCTATAATTCACCCCTCCACTTT. The encoded protein is CASSMVSSYNSPLHF.